The TCR beta chain described here comes from a study of long-term antiretroviral therapy in people with HIV. The study's findings and limits: Clonotypes expanded prior to ART showed repertoire dominance at all sampled time points.

At least two post-ART and at least one pre-ART PBMC sample were available for each donor. Samples held roughly 0.85-11 million cryopreserved PBMC, and DNA extraction followed. This was the immunoSEQ v3.0 assay at survey level. TCRdb's table, derived via immunoSEQ multiplex PCR, lists solely in-frame clones and lacks some. Of about 22,000 clones in the sample, 70% to 90% are singletons; the top ten hold around 6.4%. Regarding this clone: What it binds is not known.

Germline trimming cut 5 bases from V and 4 bases from J; bases unmatched to any gene: 12. CDR3 length: 16 amino acids. Germline loops: CDR1 SGHVS, CDR2 FQNEAQ. This material consisted of unsorted PBMCs, taken 0.6 years after starting antiretroviral therapy. The chain combines TRBV7-8 with TRBJ2-7; 9 nucleotides line up with TRBD1. This receptor was identified in a man aged 55 to 70 with HIV. The CDR3 is CASSRATGQGLYEQYF. For the CDR3, the DNA is TGTGCCAGCAGCCGAGCTACGGGACAGGGCTTGTACGAGCAGTACTTC. The variable domain in full, completed from reference TRBV7-8 and TRBJ2-7, reads GAGVSQSPRYKVAKRGQDVALRCDPISGHVSLFWYQQALGQGPEFLTYFQNEAQLDKSGLPSDRFFAERPEGSVSTLKIQRTQQEDSAVYLCASSRATGQGLYEQYFGPGTRLTVT.